Listed here are 16 T cell receptor beta chains from one sample, sequenced in a study of blood T cell repertoires in COVID-19. Assay used: immunoSEQ multiplex PCR; TCRdb lists only in-frame clones, some missing. The data hold around 240,000 clones, with 75% to 85% observed a single time. Sequences were obtained from peripheral blood. The source is a woman aged 40 to 50 who had recovered from COVID-19.

This sequence joins TRBV5-6 and TRBJ1-4, with 7 bases lining up with TRBD1. The trim removed 2 bases at V and 6 bases at J, leaving 4 bases unmatched. The germline gives CDR1 SGHDT, CDR2 YYEEEE. The CDR3 is 14 residues long. The CDR3 nucleotides are TGTGCCAGCAGCTTCAGGGGGTCGCATGAAAAACTGTTTTTT. Translated: CASSFRGSHEKLFF.

The rearrangement uses TRBV4-3 and TRBJ2-7; the match to TRBD2 covers 12 bases. Germline V CDR1 and CDR2: LGHNA, YSLEER. V trimming: 1 base; J trimming: 3 bases; junction bases outside the gene matches: 1. This CDR3 has 15 amino acids. The CDR3 DNA is TGCGCCAGCAGCCAAGGGACTAGCGGGAACTACGAGCAGTACTTC. It is translated as CASSQGTSGNYEQYF.

The V call is TRBV24-1, the J call TRBJ2-7, with D perhaps TRBD1 (6 bases). Looked up from germline, CDR1 is KGHDR and CDR2 is SFDVKD. This CDR3 has 13 residues. With 4 bases removed from V and 4 bases from J, the gap between germline ends came to 10 bases. The CDR3 DNA is TGTGCCACCAGTGAGAACGACAGGTACGAGCAGTACTTC. Its translation: CATSENDRYEQYF.

The CDR3 loop is CASSPATNEKLFF. CDR3 nucleotides: TGTGCCAGCAGTCCTGCAACTAATGAAAAACTGTTTTTT. The chain recombines TRBV27 with TRBJ1-4; no clear D gene. This CDR3 region has 13 residues. V lost 5 bases and J lost 0, with 4 bases in between. CDR1 is MNHEY, CDR2 SMNVEV, per germline (reference sequence).

The rearrangement links TRBV7-9 to TRBJ1-1, with unresolved D. The germline V gene encodes CDR1 SEHNR and CDR2 FQNEAQ (reference sequence). The V gene lost 2 bases and the J gene lost 4 bases, with 8 bases spanning the gap. The CDR3 loop spans 13 amino acids. The CDR3 bases are TGTGCCAGCAGCTTAATTAGTGTCACTGAAGCTTTCTTT. Residues: CASSLISVTEAFF.

This clone appeared a few times. This chain connects TRBV7-2 to TRBJ1-6; weak D call: TRBD1 (6 bases). Germline lookup yields CDR1 SGHTA and CDR2 FQGNSA. The CDR3 is made up of 14 amino acids. V dropped 2 bases and J dropped 7 bases, with 9 bases sitting between them. The CDR3 DNA sequence: TGTGCCAGCAGCTTAACAGGGAACAATTCACCCCTCCACTTT. As protein: CASSLTGNNSPLHF.

The V gene is TRBV19, the J gene TRBJ2-2; 10 bases are shared with TRBD2. CDR1 LNHDA and CDR2 SQIVND come from the germline V gene (reference sequence). The J segment lost 8 bases and the V segment lost 7 bases, leaving 10 bases of the junction unmatched. This CDR3 is built from 15 residues. This CDR3 is CASKGLAGAGGELFF. CDR3 DNA sequence: TGTGCCAGTAAAGGGCTAGCGGGGGCCGGTGGGGAGCTGTTTTTT.

This sequence joins TRBV11-2 and TRBJ1-2; no reliable D call. CDR3 size: 16 residues. Germline CDR1 is SGHAT and CDR2 is FQNNGV. V was cut by 5 bases and J by 3 bases, with 19 bases left in between. As DNA, the CDR3 is TGTGCCAGCAGCCCTAGCCTCAGCACAACTCACTATGGCTACACCTTC. Translated, it gives CASSPSLSTTHYGYTF.

The V call is TRBV7-2, the J call TRBJ2-1, with D possibly matching TRBD1 (6 bases). Germline values: CDR1 SGHTA, CDR2 FQGNSA. CDR3 length: 13 residues. Trimming removed 2 bases from V and 6 bases from J, with 8 bases in between. CDR3 region: CASSLSGVNEQFF. In DNA form, the CDR3 reads TGTGCCAGCAGCTTATCAGGGGTCAATGAGCAGTTCTTC.

In its sample, this clone was seen once. The chain couples TRBV27 to TRBJ2-1, with TRBD2 as a possible D gene (5 bases). V lost 4 bases to trimming and J lost 8 bases, with 18 bases between them. The CDR3 has 15 residues. Per germline, CDR1 MNHEY and CDR2 SMNVEV (reference sequence). The CDR3 region has the DNA TGTGCCAGCAGTTCGGACCGGGGTTTTGGTGATGAGCAGTTCTTC. Translated, it gives CASSSDRGFGDEQFF.

This clone has more than one count but fewer than ten. The CDR3 DNA follows: TGTGCCAGCCAAAAGGGACTAGCGGCCTACGAGCAGTACTTC. The encoded protein is CASQKGLAAYEQYF. The chain has TRBV6-5 and TRBJ2-7; 11 bases are a match to TRBD2. The germline V gene has CDR1 MNHEY and CDR2 SVGAGI. V trimming: 8 bases; J trimming: 2 bases; junction bases outside the gene matches: 5. This CDR3 spans 14 amino acids.

This clone turned up a few times. The J gene is TRBJ2-5, the V gene TRBV9; D perhaps matches TRBD1 (6 bases). This CDR3 contains 15 residues. Germline values: CDR1 SGDLS, CDR2 YYNGEE. Trimming removed 0 bases from V and 5 bases from J, with 14 bases in between. The CDR3 DNA follows: TGTGCCAGCAGCGTAGGCCCGACAGGTGGGGAGACCCAGTACTTC. As protein: CASSVGPTGGETQYF.

The chain links TRBV7-2 to TRBJ1-2; perhaps TRBD1 as D (6 bases). Germline V CDR1 and CDR2: SGHTA, FQGNSA. The CDR3 contains 12 residues. V was shortened by 3 bases and J by 8 bases, with 10 bases between the two germline ends. The CDR3 DNA is TGTGCCAGCAGCTTGGGACAATACGGCTACACCTTC. Its translation: CASSLGQYGYTF.

The V gene is TRBV19, the J gene TRBJ1-5, with 8 nucleotides matching TRBD1. CDR3 length: 19 amino acids. Germline CDR1 reads LNHDA; CDR2 reads SQIVND (reference sequence). The junction had 11 bases not matched to a gene; V was cut back by 0 bases and J by 1 base. The CDR3 coding sequence is TGTGCCAGTAGTATAGATTTGGCAGGGGGCGCCGTGAGCAATCAGCCCCAGCATTTT. Translated: CASSIDLAGGAVSNQPQHF.

The chain carries TRBV19 and TRBJ1-1, with D possibly matching TRBD1 (6 bases). The CDR3 runs to 15 residues. Germline assignment: CDR1 LNHDA and CDR2 SQIVND (reference sequence). Trimming cost V 6 bases and J 0 bases, with 14 bases left between them. The CDR3 loop reads CASSPRGGMNTEAFF. CDR3 bases: TGTGCCAGTAGCCCGAGGGGGGGAATGAACACTGAAGCTTTCTTT.

The genes are TRBV3-1 (or the pseudogene TRBV3-2) and TRBJ1-1, with 8 bases fitting TRBD1. The CDR3 contains 15 residues. Per the germline V gene, CDR1 is LGHDT and CDR2 is YNNKEL (reference sequence). With 1 base clipped from V and 3 bases from J, the junction kept 4 bases outside the gene matches. As DNA, the CDR3 is TGTGCCAGCAGCCAAGCGTCGGGACAGGACACTGAAGCTTTCTTT. Its protein is CASSQASGQDTEAFF.